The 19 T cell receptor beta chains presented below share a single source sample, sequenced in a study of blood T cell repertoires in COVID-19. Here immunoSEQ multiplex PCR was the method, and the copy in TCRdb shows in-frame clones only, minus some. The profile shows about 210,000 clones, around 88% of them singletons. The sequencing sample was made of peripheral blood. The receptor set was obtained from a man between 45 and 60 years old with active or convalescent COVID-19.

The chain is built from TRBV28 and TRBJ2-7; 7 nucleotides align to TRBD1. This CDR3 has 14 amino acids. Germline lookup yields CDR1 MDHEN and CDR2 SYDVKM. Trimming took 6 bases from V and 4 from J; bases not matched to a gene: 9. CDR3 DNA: TGTGCCAGCAGCTACCGCAGGGGGTGGTACGAGCAGTACTTC. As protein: CASSYRRGWYEQYF.

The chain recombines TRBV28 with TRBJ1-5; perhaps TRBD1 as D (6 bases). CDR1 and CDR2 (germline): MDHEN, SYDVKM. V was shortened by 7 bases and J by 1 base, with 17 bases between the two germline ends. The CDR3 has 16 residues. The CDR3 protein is CASTRGGGPSNQPQHF. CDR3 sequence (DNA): TGTGCCAGCACCCGAGGGGGGGGTCCAAGCAATCAGCCCCAGCATTTT.

This chain's CDR3 is CASSDLASGTDTQYF. The CDR3 bases are TGCGCCAGCAGTGACCTGGCTAGCGGCACAGATACGCAGTATTTT. This chain joins TRBV10-1 and TRBJ2-3; weak D call: TRBD2 (6 bases). Germline V gene sequence: CDR1 WNHNN, CDR2 SYGVQD (reference sequence). The CDR3 runs 15 residues. V lost 3 bases, J lost 1 base, and 11 bases lay in between.

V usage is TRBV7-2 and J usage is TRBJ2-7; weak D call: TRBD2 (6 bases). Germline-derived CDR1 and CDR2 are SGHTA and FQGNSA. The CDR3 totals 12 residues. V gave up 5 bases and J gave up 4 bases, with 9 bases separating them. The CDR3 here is CASSAGSYEQYF. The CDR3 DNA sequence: TGTGCCAGCAGCGCGGGATCGTACGAGCAGTACTTC.

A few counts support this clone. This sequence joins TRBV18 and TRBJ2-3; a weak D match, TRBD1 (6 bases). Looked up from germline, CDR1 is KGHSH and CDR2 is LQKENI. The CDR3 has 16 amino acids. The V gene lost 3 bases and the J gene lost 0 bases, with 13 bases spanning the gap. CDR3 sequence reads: CASSPLQGSSTDTQYF. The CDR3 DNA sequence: TGTGCCAGCTCACCCCTACAGGGAAGCAGCACAGATACGCAGTATTTT.

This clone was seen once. The CDR3 is CARSLEGHLHYGYTF. The CDR3 coding sequence is TGTGCCAGAAGCTTGGAGGGACACCTTCACTATGGCTACACCTTC. V gene TRBV5-3 combines with J gene TRBJ1-2, with a possible D match to TRBD1 (6 bases). TRBV5-3 carries the ORF label, with uncertain function. The CDR3 runs 15 residues. With 0 bases removed from V and 3 bases from J, the gap between germline ends came to 12 bases.

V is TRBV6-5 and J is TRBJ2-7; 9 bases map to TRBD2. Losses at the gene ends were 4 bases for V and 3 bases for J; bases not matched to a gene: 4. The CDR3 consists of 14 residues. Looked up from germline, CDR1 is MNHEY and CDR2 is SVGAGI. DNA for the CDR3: TGTGCCAGCAGTTCGCGCGGGAGGGTCTACGAGCAGTACTTC. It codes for CASSSRGRVYEQYF.

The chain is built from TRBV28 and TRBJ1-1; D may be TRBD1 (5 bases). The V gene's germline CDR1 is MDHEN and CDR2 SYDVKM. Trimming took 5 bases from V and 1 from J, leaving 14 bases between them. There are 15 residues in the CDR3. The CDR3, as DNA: TGTGCCAGCAGTAGTATCGGGGGGGAGAACACTGAAGCTTTCTTT. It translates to CASSSIGGENTEAFF.

CDR3 in DNA: TGTGCCAGCAGTTACGGGGGCGGAGTTATTAACACTGAAGCTTTCTTT. Its protein product is CASSYGGGVINTEAFF. The chain uses TRBV6-5 and TRBJ1-1, with D perhaps TRBD1 (6 bases). The CDR3 totals 16 residues. V gave up 2 bases and J gave up 2 bases, with 15 bases separating them. Per the germline V gene, CDR1 is MNHEY and CDR2 is SVGAGI.

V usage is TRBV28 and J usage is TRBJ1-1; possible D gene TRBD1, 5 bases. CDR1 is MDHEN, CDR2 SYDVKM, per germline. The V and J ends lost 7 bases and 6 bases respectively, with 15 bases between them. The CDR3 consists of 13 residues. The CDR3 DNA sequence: TGTGCCAGCACCCTCGGGGGAATCGCTGAAGCTTTCTTT. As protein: CASTLGGIAEAFF.

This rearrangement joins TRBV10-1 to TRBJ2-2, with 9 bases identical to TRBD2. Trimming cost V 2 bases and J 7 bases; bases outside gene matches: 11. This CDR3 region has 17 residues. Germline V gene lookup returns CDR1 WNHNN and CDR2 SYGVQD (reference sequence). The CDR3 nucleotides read TGCGCCAGCAGTGAGACAAATGTAGCGGGAGTTAGCGGGGAGCTGTTTTTT. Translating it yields CASSETNVAGVSGELFF.

CDR3 region: CASTLIPGPSGLYTF. The DNA of the CDR3 is TGTGCCAGCACCCTCATACCCGGCCCATCAGGGCTCTACACCTTC. V usage is TRBV7-9 and J usage is TRBJ1-2, with TRBD1 as a possible D gene (5 bases). Germline lookup yields CDR1 SEHNR and CDR2 FQNEAQ (reference sequence). CDR3 length: 15 amino acids. The V and J ends lost 7 bases and 10 bases respectively, with 25 bases between them.

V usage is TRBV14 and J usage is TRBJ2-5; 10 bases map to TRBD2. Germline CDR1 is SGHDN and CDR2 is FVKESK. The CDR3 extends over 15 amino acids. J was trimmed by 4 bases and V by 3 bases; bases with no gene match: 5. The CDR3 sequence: CASSQRLAGVETQYF. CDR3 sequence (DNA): TGTGCCAGCAGCCAGAGGCTAGCGGGAGTAGAGACCCAGTACTTC.

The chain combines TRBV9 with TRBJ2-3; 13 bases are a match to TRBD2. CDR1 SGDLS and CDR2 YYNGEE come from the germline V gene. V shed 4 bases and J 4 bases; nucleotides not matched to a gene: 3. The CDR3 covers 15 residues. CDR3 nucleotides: TGTGCCAGCAGCCCCGGACTAGCGGGAGCAGATACGCAGTATTTT. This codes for CASSPGLAGADTQYF.

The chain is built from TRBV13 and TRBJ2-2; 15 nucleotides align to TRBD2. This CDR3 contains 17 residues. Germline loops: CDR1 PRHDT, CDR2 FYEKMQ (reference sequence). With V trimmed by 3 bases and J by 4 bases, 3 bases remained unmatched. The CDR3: CASSFLGLAGGTGELFF. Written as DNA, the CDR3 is TGTGCCAGCAGCTTCCTGGGACTAGCGGGAGGCACCGGGGAGCTGTTTTTT.

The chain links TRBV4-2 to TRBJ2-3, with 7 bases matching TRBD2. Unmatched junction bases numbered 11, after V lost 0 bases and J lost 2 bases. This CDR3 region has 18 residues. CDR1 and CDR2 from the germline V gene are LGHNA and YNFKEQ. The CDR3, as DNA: TGTGCCAGCAGCCAAGAAGAGAAAGCGGGATTACTCACAGATACGCAGTATTTT. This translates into CASSQEEKAGLLTDTQYF.

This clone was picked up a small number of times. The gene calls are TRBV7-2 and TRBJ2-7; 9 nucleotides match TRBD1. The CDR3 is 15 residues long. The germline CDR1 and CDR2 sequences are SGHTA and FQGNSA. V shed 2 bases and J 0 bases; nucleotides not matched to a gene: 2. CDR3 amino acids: CASSLTGGLSYEQYF. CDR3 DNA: TGTGCCAGCAGCTTAACAGGGGGCCTCTCCTACGAGCAGTACTTC.

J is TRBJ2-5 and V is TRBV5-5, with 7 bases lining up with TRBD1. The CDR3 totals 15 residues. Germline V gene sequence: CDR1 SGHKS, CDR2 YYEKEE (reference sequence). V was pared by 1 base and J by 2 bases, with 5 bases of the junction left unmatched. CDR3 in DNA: TGTGCCAGCAGCTTGATTGGGACAGCGCAAGAGACCCAGTACTTC. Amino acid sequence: CASSLIGTAQETQYF.

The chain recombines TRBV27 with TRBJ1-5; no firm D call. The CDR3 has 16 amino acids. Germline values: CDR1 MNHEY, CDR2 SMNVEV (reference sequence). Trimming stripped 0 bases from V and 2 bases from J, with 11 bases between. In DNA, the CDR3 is TGTGCCAGCAGTTTATCGTGGGGAGAGGGCAATCAGCCCCAGCATTTT. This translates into CASSLSWGEGNQPQHF.